Presented here are 11 T cell receptor beta chains from one specimen sequenced in a study of cytomegalovirus exposure and HLA in healthy donors. PCR employed 60 Vbeta and 13 Jbeta primers. The assay was immunoSEQ multiplex PCR, and TCRdb's table has in-frame clones only and misses some. The sample shows 130,000 or so clones, over 75% of them seen only once. The sample consisted of PBMCs. Receptors were obtained from a woman between 40 and 50 years old in good health and CMV-seronegative.

This clone appeared a few times. The V gene is TRBV6-1, the J gene TRBJ2-1; 9 nucleotides line up with TRBD2. The CDR3 is 16 residues long. V lost 2 bases, J lost 6 bases, and 8 bases stayed unmatched. The germline V gene encodes CDR1 MNHNS and CDR2 SASEGT. The CDR3 DNA sequence: TGTGCCAGCAGTGAACTCGGCGGGAGGGCAGGCAATGAGCAGTTCTTC. This sequence encodes CASSELGGRAGNEQFF.

The rearrangement joins TRBV5-4 to TRBJ2-5; perhaps TRBD1 as D (5 bases). V lost 2 bases and J lost 4, with 12 bases in between. There are 14 residues in the CDR3. Germline CDR1 is SGHNT and CDR2 is YYREEE (reference sequence). The CDR3 spells CASSLGRGIETQYF. CDR3 sequence (DNA): TGTGCCAGCAGCTTAGGAAGGGGTATAGAGACCCAGTACTTC.

V is TRBV28 and J is TRBJ2-5; TRBD1 matches at 7 bases. This CDR3 has 13 residues. Trimming cost V 4 bases and J 2 bases; bases outside gene matches: 1. In germline, CDR1 is MDHEN, CDR2 SYDVKM. CDR3 region: CASSWTGQETQYF. CDR3 nucleotides: TGTGCCAGCAGTTGGACAGGTCAAGAGACCCAGTACTTC.

The V gene is TRBV5-4, the J gene TRBJ2-3, with 7 bases matching TRBD2. The CDR3 spans 15 residues. Germline assignment: CDR1 SGHNT and CDR2 YYREEE (reference sequence). J lost 3 bases, V lost 5 bases, and 9 bases had no gene match. The CDR3 DNA follows: TGTGCCAGCAGTAGGGGAGCGGGACTGACAGATACGCAGTATTTT. Protein: CASSRGAGLTDTQYF.

V usage is TRBV7-6 and J usage is TRBJ2-5; TRBD2 is a possible D gene (6 bases). The CDR3 extends over 15 amino acids. Trimming took off 1 base at V and 4 bases at J, with 13 bases between the two ends. Germline values: CDR1 SGHVS, CDR2 FNYEAQ. The DNA of the CDR3 is TGTGCCAGCAGCTTAGAGGCGGGGCCCGCAGAGACCCAGTACTTC. This translates into CASSLEAGPAETQYF.

This chain links TRBV7-8 with TRBJ2-5; unclear D gene. The end of the DNA aligns better with TRBJ2-7, so the J call may be wrong. This CDR3 has 12 residues. Germline V lookup: CDR1 SGHVS, CDR2 FQNEAQ. As DNA, the CDR3 is TGTGCCAGCAGCTTTAACAGCTACGAGCAGTACTTC. This gives the protein CASSFNSYEQYF.

The chain employs TRBV9 and TRBJ2-1; 11 bases align to TRBD2. In germline, CDR1 is SGDLS, CDR2 YYNGEE. The J segment lost 5 bases and the V segment lost 4 bases, leaving 5 bases of the junction unmatched. CDR3 length: 15 amino acids. CDR3 region: CASSPTSGSHNEQFF. The CDR3, as DNA: TGTGCCAGCAGCCCCACTAGCGGGAGCCACAATGAGCAGTTCTTC.

The rearrangement joins TRBV7-9 to TRBJ2-5; possible D gene TRBD1, 6 bases. Germline V gene lookup returns CDR1 SEHNR and CDR2 FQNEAQ (reference sequence). Trimming pared 4 bases from V and 3 bases from J, leaving 15 bases between. There are 15 residues in the CDR3. CDR3 protein: CASSSLRDNEETQYF. CDR3 nucleotide sequence: TGTGCCAGCAGCTCACTCCGGGACAACGAAGAGACCCAGTACTTC.

The chain links TRBV28 to TRBJ2-7, with 7 bases that match TRBD2. The CDR3 has 13 residues. The germline CDR1 and CDR2 sequences are MDHEN and SYDVKM. V lost 4 bases and J lost 3; bases outside the gene matches: 3. The chain's CDR3 is CASSSGGYYEQYF. CDR3 nucleotide sequence: TGTGCCAGCAGTTCGGGGGGTTACTACGAGCAGTACTTC.

The chain uses TRBV2 and TRBJ2-7; 7 bases are shared with TRBD2. The CDR3 is made up of 14 amino acids. Looked up from germline, CDR1 is SNHLY and CDR2 is FYNNEI. The V and J ends lost 7 bases and 3 bases, in that order; junction bases with no gene match: 9. CDR3 sequence reads: CASTLAEGIYEQYF. The CDR3 DNA is TGTGCCAGCACTCTAGCGGAGGGAATCTACGAGCAGTACTTC. The full variable domain, completed using reference TRBV2 and TRBJ2-7, is EPEVTQTPSHQVTQMGQEVILRCVPISNHLYFYWYRQILGQKVEFLVSFYNNEISEKSEIFDDQFSVERPDGSNFTLKIRSTKLEDSAMYFCASTLAEGIYEQYFGPGTRLTVT.

V and J are TRBV18 and TRBJ2-5, with TRBD2 matching over 7 bases. Germline V lookup: CDR1 KGHSH, CDR2 LQKENI. The CDR3 length is 15 residues. With 2 bases clipped from V and 7 bases from J, the junction kept 10 bases outside the gene matches. The CDR3 protein is CASSPAGSGGGTQYF. The CDR3, as DNA: TGTGCCAGCTCACCAGCGGGCTCTGGCGGGGGGACCCAGTACTTC.